The TCR beta chain described here comes from a study of radiation and T cells in renal cell carcinoma. Some clones are missing from TCRdb's copy, which holds only in-frame ones; the method was immunoSEQ multiplex PCR. This sample has 100,000 to 150,000 clones; approximately 78% occur once, and the top ten carry about 2.9%. This clone was seen only once. Its target is unknown. Time point denoted: baseline pretreatment blood. Indicated treatment: 15 Gy SBRT to primary tumor, nephrectomy 4 weeks later. Blood was sampled at baseline, 2 weeks and 4 weeks after SBRT. The tumor was a clear cell renal cell carcinoma. Trimming shortened V by 2 bases and J by 1 base, and 10 bases separated the two germline ends. This CDR3 spans 15 amino acids. Germline V CDR1 and CDR2: SGHAT, FQNNGV. Study-wide findings and caveats: Top tumor clonotypes rose in blood 2 weeks post-radiation, then contracted.

J is TRBJ2-3 and V is TRBV11-2, with D perhaps matching TRBD1 (5 bases). The clonotype was recovered from a woman aged 60 to 75 with renal cell carcinoma. The material was blood, obtained from a patient whose treatment included radiotherapy and nephrectomy. The CDR3 is CASSLLVGGTDTQYF. CDR3 coding DNA: TGTGCCAGCAGCTTATTGGTAGGGGGCACAGATACGCAGTATTTT.